Reported below is one T cell receptor beta chain. The CDR3 loop spans 16 amino acids. Germline V gene lookup returns CDR1 MDHEN and CDR2 SYDVKM. V gave up 5 bases and J gave up 0 bases, with 17 bases separating them. In the original analysis: The authors estimated nucleated cell counts from reference gene primer amplification. Produced via immunoSEQ multiplex PCR; TCRdb's table is partial and in-frame only. The V and J calls and clone size come from that table; D and trimming were worked out from the DNA. The table records around 27,000 clones, approximately 94% of them present only once. The data are from a study of blood T cell repertoires in COVID-19. About the study: The cDNA or gDNA used as material had been derived from T cells, B-cell-depleted T cells, or PBMCs.

This TCR was sampled from a human donor with active COVID-19. The donor label of this sample is uncertain. Input material: peripheral blood. The chain joins TRBV28 to TRBJ2-7; D is possibly TRBD2 (6 bases). CDR3 in amino acids: CASSQGGDWSSYEQYF. The CDR3 nucleotides are TGTGCCAGCAGTCAGGGTGGGGACTGGAGCTCCTACGAGCAGTACTTC.